The T cell receptor (beta chain) described here comes from a study of regulatory T cells in long-lasting Graves disease. Time point specified: newly diagnosed GD, antithyroid drugs for less than 3 months. Preparation of the TCR library used RNA extracted from PBMCs. Graves' disease diagnoses followed American Thyroid Association guidelines. The patients were enrolled through endocrinology in Xi'an, China. There are a few counts of this clonotype. For TCR beta, libraries came from iRepertoire HTBI primers and Arm-PCR of CDR3 regions. TCRdb processed the multiplex PCR reads anew with MiXCR; each CDR3 protein has one entry. The sample has approximately 470,000 distinct CDR3 sequences; 15% to 20% are singletons. The CDR3 contains 13 residues. Trimming removed 3 bases from V and 8 bases from J, with 11 bases in between. Germline V lookup: CDR1 PRHDT, CDR2 FYEKMQ (reference sequence). The data also belong to a second study, concerning T cells in Graves' hyperthyroidism and ophthalmopathy. From that report: Absence of ophthalmopathy progression within 18 months defined stable Graves' hyperthyroidism.

The sequenced sample was peripheral blood mononuclear cells (PBMCs), obtained at new diagnosis, from a patient treated with antithyroid drugs. The origin of this receptor is a man aged 40-49 years with Graves disease. The chain couples TRBV13 to TRBJ2-1; tentatively, D is TRBD2 (7 bases). The CDR3, as DNA: TGTGCCAGCAGCTTCCGGGGGGCCGATGAGCAGTTCTTC. It is translated as CASSFRGADEQFF.